This record covers a single T cell receptor beta chain. The entry originates in a study of cytomegalovirus exposure and HLA in healthy donors. This CDR3 comprises 14 residues. Trimming took 1 base from V and 0 from J, leaving 6 bases between them. Per the germline V gene, CDR1 is LGHNA and CDR2 is YNFKEQ. Vbeta (60) and Jbeta (13) primers were used in the PCR. The assay was immunoSEQ multiplex PCR, and TCRdb's table has in-frame clones only and misses some. The repertoire holds some 190,000 clones, with around three quarters as singletons. Sequencing was performed on PBMCs. The TCR was taken from a woman in her late teens or twenties in good health and CMV-seronegative. The genes are TRBV4-2 and TRBJ1-2; weak D call: TRBD1 (6 bases). The CDR3 loop reads CASSQGTANYGYTF. The CDR3 nucleotides are TGTGCCAGCAGCCAAGGGACAGCTAACTATGGCTACACCTTC.